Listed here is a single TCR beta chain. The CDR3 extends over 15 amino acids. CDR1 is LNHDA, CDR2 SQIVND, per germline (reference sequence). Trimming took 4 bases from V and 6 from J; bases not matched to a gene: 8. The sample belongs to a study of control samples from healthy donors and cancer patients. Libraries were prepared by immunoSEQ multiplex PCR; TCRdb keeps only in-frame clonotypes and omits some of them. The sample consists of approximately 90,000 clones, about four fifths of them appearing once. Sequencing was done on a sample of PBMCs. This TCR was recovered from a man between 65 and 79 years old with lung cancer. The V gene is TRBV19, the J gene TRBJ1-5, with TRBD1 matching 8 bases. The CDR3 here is CASSNARGRIQPQHF. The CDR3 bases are TGTGCCAGTAGTAATGCCAGGGGGCGGATTCAGCCCCAGCATTTT.